Only a few counts were recorded for the clone carrying this T cell receptor (beta chain). The V gene's germline CDR1 is GTSNPN and CDR2 SVGIG (reference sequence). V was cut by 5 bases and J by 2 bases, with 10 bases left in between. This CDR3 comprises 13 residues. The protocol was immunoSEQ multiplex PCR, while the TCRdb copy is restricted to in-frame clones and leaves out a portion. The table lists more than 25,000 clones, roughly 88% of them singletons, with 28% in the top ten. The entry originates in a study of blood T cell repertoires in COVID-19. Study-wide context: Sites in the United States, Italy and Spain provided acute and convalescent COVID-19 samples. PBMCs, B-cell-depleted T cells, or T cells provided the cDNA or gDNA that made up the material.

Material for sequencing was peripheral blood. This clonotype originated in a woman of 80 years or more with COVID-19, enrolled during active disease. The chain recombines TRBV30 with TRBJ1-3; D possibly corresponds to TRBD1 (5 bases). This chain's CDR3 is CAWGSGAGNTIYF. The CDR3 region has the DNA TGTGCCTGGGGTTCGGGGGCTGGAAACACCATATATTTT.